Listed here are 5 T cell receptor beta chains from one sample, sequenced in a study of CD8+ T cells in alopecia areata. Extraction and reverse transcription of RNA yielded cDNA as the sequencing template. Measured with immunoSEQ multiplex PCR; TCRdb has only the in-frame clones, and not every one. The sample shows 200,000 to 250,000 clones, about 61% of them seen only once. Sequenced: CD8+ T cells sorted from blood. The receptors come from a human donor in good health.

The J gene is TRBJ2-7, the V gene TRBV19; D gene unclear. The V and J ends lost 5 bases and 4 bases respectively, with 9 bases between them. Germline-derived CDR1 and CDR2 are LNHDA and SQIVND (reference sequence). This CDR3 is built from 12 residues. The CDR3 reads CASSAGGYEQYF. For the CDR3, the DNA is TGTGCCAGTAGTGCCGGCGGTTACGAGCAGTACTTC.

This clone was observed a handful of times. The chain joins TRBV30 to TRBJ2-7, with TRBD1 matching over 7 bases. The CDR3 runs 13 residues. V trimming: 4 bases; J trimming: 1 base; junction bases outside the gene matches: 4. From germline, CDR1 is GTSNPN and CDR2 SVGIG (reference sequence). The DNA for the CDR3 is TGTGCCTGGATTGGGGACAGTTCCTACGAGCAGTACTTC. Translated: CAWIGDSSYEQYF.

CDR3 sequence reads: CSVGAHGEAFF. CDR3 sequence (DNA): TGCAGCGTTGGCGCTCATGGGGAAGCTTTCTTT. The rearrangement joins TRBV29-1 to TRBJ1-1; D is ambiguous. The V end lost 4 bases, the J end lost 8 bases, and 11 bases lay between the germline ends. The V gene's germline CDR1 is SQVTM and CDR2 ANQGSEA. The CDR3 length is 11 residues.

This clone came up a few times. Other nucleotide sequences in the sample specify the same CDR3. The J gene is TRBJ1-1, the V gene TRBV13; D is undetermined. Trimming shortened V by 0 bases and J by 1 base, and 0 bases separated the two germline ends. Looked up from germline, CDR1 is PRHDT and CDR2 is FYEKMQ (reference sequence). This CDR3 comprises 12 residues. The CDR3 is CASSLGNTEAFF. The DNA of the CDR3 is TGTGCCAGCAGCTTAGGGAACACTGAAGCTTTCTTT. Full variable domain (rest looked up from reference TRBV13 and TRBJ1-1): AAGVIQSPRHLIKEKRETATLKCYPIPRHDTVYWYQQGPGQDPQFLISFYEKMQSDKGSIPDRFSAQQFSDYHSELNMSSLELGDSALYFCASSLGNTEAFFGQGTRLTVV.

This clone has more than one count but fewer than ten. This chain links TRBV7-8 with TRBJ1-2; no clear D gene. Germline V gene data show CDR1 as SGHVS and CDR2 as FQNEAQ. V was shortened by 6 bases and J by 3 bases, with 14 bases between the two germline ends. There are 14 residues in the CDR3. CDR3: CASSSYTPYYGYTF. The CDR3 coding sequence is TGTGCCAGCAGTTCCTACACACCCTACTATGGCTACACCTTC.